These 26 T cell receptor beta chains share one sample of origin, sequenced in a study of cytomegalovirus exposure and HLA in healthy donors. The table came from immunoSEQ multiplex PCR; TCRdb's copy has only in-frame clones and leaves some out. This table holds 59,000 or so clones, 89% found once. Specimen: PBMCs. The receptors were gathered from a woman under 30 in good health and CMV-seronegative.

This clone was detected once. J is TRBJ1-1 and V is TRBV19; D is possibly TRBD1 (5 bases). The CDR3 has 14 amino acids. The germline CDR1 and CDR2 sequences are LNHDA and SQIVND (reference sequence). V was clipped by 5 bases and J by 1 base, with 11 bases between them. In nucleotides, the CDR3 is TGTGCCAGTAGTGCAGAGACAGCGAACACTGAAGCTTTCTTT. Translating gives CASSAETANTEAFF.

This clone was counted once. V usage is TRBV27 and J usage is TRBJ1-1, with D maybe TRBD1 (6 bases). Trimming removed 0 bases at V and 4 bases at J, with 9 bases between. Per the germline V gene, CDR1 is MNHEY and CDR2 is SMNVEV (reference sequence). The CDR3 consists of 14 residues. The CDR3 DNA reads TGTGCCAGCAGTTTATCGCGGGGGGCCACTGAAGCTTTCTTT. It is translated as CASSLSRGATEAFF.

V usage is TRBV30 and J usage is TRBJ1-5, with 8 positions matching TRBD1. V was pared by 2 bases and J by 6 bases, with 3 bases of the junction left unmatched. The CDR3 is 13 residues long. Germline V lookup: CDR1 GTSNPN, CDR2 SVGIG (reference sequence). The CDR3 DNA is TGTGCCTGGAGTCGACAGGGGCGTCAGCCCCAGCATTTT. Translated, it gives CAWSRQGRQPQHF. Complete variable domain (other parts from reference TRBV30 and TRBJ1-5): SQTIHQWPATLVQPVGSPLSLECTVEGTSNPNLYWYRQAAGRGLQLLFYSVGIGQISSEVPQNLSASRPQDRQFILSSKKLLLSDSGFYLCAWSRQGRQPQHFGDGTRLSIL.

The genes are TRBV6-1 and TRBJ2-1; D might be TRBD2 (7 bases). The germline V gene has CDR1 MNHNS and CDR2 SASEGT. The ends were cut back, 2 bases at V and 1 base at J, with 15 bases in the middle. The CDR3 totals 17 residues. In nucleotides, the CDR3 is TGTGCCAGCAGTGAACCTCTTAGGGGGGGGTCCTACAATGAGCAGTTCTTC. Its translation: CASSEPLRGGSYNEQFF.

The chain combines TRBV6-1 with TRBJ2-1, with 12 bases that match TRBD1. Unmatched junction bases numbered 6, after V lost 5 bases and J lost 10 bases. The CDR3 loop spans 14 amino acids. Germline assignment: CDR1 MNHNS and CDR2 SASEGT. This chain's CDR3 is CASSPGQGAGEQFF. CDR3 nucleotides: TGTGCCAGCAGTCCGGGACAGGGGGCAGGAGAGCAGTTCTTC.

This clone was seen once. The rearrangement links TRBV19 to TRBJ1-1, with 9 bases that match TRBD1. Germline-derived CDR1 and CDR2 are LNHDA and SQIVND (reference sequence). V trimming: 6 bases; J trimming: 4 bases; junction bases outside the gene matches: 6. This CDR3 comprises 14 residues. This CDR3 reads CASRVTGGVTEAFF. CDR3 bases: TGTGCCAGTAGGGTGACAGGGGGTGTCACTGAAGCTTTCTTT.

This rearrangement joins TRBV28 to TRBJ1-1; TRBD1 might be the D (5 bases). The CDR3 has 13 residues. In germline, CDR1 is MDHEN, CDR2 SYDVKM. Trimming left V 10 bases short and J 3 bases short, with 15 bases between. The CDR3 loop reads CAILKWGDTEAFF. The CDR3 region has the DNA TGTGCCATCCTCAAATGGGGGGACACTGAAGCTTTCTTT.

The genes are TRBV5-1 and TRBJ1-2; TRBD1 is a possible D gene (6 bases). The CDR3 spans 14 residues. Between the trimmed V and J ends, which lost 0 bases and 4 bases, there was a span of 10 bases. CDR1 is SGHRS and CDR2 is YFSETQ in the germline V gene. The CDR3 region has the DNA TGCGCCAGCAGCTTGGCTGGACAGATCTATGGCTACACCTTC. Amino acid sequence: CASSLAGQIYGYTF.

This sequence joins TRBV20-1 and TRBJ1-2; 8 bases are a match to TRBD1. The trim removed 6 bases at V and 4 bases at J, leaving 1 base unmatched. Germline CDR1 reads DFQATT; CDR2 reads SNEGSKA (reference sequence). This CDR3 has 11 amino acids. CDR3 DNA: TGCAGTGCCGGGACAGGCTATGGCTACACCTTC. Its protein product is CSAGTGYGYTF.

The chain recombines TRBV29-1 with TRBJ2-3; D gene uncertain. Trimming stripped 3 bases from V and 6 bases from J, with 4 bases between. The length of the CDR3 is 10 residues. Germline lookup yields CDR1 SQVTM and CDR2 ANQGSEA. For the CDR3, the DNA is TGCAGCGTTGACGGGGATACGCAGTATTTT. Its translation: CSVDGDTQYF.

CDR3 sequence (DNA): TGTGCCAGCAGCCTGATAGCGGGAGGCTACGAGCAGTACTTC. Its translation: CASSLIAGGYEQYF. V is TRBV7-2 and J is TRBJ2-7, with TRBD2 matching over 10 bases. From germline, CDR1 is SGHTA and CDR2 FQGNSA. V lost 5 bases, J lost 3 bases, and 4 bases stayed unmatched. The CDR3 spans 14 residues.

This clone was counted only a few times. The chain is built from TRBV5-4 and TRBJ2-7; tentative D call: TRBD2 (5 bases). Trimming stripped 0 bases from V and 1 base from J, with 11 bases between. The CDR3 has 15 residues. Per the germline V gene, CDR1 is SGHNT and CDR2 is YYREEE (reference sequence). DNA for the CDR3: TGTGCCAGCAGCTTGGGGGCGGGCCGATCCTACGAGCAGTACTTC. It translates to CASSLGAGRSYEQYF.

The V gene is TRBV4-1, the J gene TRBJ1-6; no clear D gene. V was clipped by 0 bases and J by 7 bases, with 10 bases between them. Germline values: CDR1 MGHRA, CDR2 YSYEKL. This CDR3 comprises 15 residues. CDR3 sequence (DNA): TGCGCCAGCAGCCAAGACCGGGGAACGAATTCACCCCTCCACTTT. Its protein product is CASSQDRGTNSPLHF.

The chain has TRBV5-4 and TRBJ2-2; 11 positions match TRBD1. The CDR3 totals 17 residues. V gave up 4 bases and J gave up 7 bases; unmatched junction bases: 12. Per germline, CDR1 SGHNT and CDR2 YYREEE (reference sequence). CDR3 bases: TGTGCCAGCAGCCCGGACGTGCGGACAGGGGGCATCGGGGAGCTGTTTTTT. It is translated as CASSPDVRTGGIGELFF.

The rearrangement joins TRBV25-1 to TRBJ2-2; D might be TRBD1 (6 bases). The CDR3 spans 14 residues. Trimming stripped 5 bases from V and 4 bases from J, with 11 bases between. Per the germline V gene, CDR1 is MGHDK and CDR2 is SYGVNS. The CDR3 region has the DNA TGTGCCAGCAGTCACAGGGCGGGCACCGGGGAGCTGTTTTTT. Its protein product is CASSHRAGTGELFF.

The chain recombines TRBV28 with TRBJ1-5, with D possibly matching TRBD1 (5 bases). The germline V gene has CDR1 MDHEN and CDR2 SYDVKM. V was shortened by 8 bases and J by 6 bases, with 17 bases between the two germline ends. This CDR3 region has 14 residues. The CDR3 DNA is TGTGCCAGCCTATCTGGCCAGGGTACTCAGCCCCAGCATTTT. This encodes CASLSGQGTQPQHF. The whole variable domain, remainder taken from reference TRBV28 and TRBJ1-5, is DVKVTQSSRYLVKRTGEKVFLECVQDMDHENMFWYRQDPGLGLRLIYFSYDVKMKEKGDIPEGYSVSREKKERFSLILESASTNQTSMYLCASLSGQGTQPQHFGDGTRLSIL.

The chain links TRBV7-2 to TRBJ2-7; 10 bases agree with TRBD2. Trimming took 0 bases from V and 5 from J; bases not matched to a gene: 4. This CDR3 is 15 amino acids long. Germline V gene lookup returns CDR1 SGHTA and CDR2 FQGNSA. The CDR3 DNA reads TGTGCCAGCAGCTTAGCGGGGCTAGCGGGAGACGAGCAGTACTTC. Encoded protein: CASSLAGLAGDEQYF.

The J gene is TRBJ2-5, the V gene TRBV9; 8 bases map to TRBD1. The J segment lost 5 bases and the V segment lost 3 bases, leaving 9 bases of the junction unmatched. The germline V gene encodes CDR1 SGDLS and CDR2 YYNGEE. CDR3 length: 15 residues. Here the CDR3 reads CASSGGQGAFETQYF. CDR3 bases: TGTGCCAGCAGCGGGGGGCAGGGGGCGTTCGAGACCCAGTACTTC.

The CDR3 region is CASSYVMNTEAFF. The CDR3, as DNA: TGTGCCAGCAGTTACGTAATGAACACTGAAGCTTTCTTT. The gene calls are TRBV6-5 and TRBJ1-1, with unresolved D. From germline, CDR1 is MNHEY and CDR2 SVGAGI. V lost 2 bases and J lost 0, with 4 bases in between. The CDR3 spans 13 residues.

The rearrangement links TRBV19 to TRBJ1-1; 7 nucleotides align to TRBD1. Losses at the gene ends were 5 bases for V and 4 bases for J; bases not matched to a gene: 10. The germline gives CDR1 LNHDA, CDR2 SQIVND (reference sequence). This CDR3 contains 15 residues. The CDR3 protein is CASSAGTEMGTEAFF. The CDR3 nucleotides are TGTGCCAGTAGTGCCGGGACAGAAATGGGCACTGAAGCTTTCTTT.

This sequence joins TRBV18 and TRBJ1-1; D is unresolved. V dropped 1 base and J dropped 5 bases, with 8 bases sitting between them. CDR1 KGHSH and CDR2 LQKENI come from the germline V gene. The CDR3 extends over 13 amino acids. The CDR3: CASSPLERTEAFF. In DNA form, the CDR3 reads TGTGCCAGCTCACCACTTGAGCGAACTGAAGCTTTCTTT.

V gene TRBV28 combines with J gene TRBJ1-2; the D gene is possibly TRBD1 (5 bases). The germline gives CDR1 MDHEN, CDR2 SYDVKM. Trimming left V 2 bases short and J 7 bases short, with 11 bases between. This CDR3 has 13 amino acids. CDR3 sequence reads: CASSLMGGGGYTF. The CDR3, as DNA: TGTGCCAGCAGTTTAATGGGGGGGGGTGGCTACACCTTC.

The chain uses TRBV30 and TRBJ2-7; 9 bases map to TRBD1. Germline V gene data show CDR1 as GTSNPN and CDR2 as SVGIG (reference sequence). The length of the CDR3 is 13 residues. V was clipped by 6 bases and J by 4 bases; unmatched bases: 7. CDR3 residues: CACRGQGLYEQYF. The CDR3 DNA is TGTGCCTGTAGGGGACAGGGCCTTTACGAGCAGTACTTC.

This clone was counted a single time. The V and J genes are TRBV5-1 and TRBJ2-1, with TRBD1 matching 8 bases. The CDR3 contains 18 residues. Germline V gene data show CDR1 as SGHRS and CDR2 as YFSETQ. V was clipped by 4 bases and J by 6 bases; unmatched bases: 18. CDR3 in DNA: TGCGCCAGCAGCCTCAGGGCAGGGGGCGCAAGTTGGGGCAATGAGCAGTTCTTC. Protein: CASSLRAGGASWGNEQFF.

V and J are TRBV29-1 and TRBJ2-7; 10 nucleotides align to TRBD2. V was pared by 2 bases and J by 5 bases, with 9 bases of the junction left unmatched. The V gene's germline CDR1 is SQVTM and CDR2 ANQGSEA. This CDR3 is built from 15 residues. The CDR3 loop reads CSVETPSGSLDEQYF. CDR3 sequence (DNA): TGCAGCGTTGAAACCCCTAGCGGGAGTCTCGACGAGCAGTACTTC.

Written as DNA, the CDR3 is TGTGCCAGCAGGCTTGGGACAGCCACGAATCAGCCCCAGCATTTT. Residues: CASRLGTATNQPQHF. The chain combines TRBV27 with TRBJ1-5; the match to TRBD1 covers 7 bases. Germline CDR1 reads MNHEY; CDR2 reads SMNVEV (reference sequence). This CDR3 has 15 residues. V lost 6 bases, J lost 4 bases, and 9 bases stayed unmatched.